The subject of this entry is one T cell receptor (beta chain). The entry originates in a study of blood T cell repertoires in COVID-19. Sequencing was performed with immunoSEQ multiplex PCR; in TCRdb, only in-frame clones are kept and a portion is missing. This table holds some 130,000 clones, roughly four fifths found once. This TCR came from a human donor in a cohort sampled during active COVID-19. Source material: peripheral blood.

The CDR3 DNA is TGTGCCAGCAGCTTAAGTAGACAGGGATTCACAGATACGCAGTATTTT. It codes for CASSLSRQGFTDTQYF. This chain uses TRBV11-3 with TRBJ2-3, with 7 nucleotides matching TRBD1. Germline loops: CDR1 SGHNT, CDR2 YENEEA. V gave up 2 bases and J gave up 2 bases; unmatched junction bases: 7. This CDR3 region has 16 residues. The whole variable domain, filled in from reference TRBV11-3 and TRBJ2-3, reads EAGVVQSPRYKIIEKKQPVAFWCNPISGHNTLYWYLQNLGQGPELLIRYENEEAVDDSQLPKDRFSAERLKGVDSTLKIQPAELGDSAVYLCASSLSRQGFTDTQYFGPGTRLTVL.